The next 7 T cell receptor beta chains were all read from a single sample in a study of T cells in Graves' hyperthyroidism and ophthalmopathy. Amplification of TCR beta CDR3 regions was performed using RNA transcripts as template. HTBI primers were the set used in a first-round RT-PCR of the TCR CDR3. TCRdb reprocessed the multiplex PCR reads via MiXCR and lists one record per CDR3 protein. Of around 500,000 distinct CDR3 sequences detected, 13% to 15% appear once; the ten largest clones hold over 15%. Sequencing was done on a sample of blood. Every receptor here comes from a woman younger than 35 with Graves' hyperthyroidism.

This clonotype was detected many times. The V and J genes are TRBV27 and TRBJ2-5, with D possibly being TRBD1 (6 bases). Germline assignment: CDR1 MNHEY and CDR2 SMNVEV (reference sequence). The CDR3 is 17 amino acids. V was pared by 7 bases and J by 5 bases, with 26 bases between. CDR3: CASTQSAGQQMMETQYF. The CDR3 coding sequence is TGTGCCAGCACCCAATCTGCCGGACAGCAAATGATGGAGACCCAGTACTTC.

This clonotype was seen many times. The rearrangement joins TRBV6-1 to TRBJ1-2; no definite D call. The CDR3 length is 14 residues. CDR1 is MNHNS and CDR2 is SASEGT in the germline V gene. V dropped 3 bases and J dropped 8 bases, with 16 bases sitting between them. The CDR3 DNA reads TGTGCCAGCAGTGATCTGGCGGATCGAATCGGCTACACCTTC. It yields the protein CASSDLADRIGYTF.

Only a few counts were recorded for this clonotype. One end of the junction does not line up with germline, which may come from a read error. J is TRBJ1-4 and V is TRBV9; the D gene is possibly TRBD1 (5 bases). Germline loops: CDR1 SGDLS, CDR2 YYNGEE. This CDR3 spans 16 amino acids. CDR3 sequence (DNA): TGTGCCAACAGCGTAGAGGGGAGGGCAACTAATGAAAAACTGTTTTTT. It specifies CANSVEGRATNEKLFF.

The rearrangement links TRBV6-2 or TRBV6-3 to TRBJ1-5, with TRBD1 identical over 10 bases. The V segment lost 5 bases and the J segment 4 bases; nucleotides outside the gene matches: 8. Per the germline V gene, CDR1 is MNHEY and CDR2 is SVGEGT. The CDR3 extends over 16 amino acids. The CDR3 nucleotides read TGTGCCAGCAGTCTGACAGGGGGCCTGAGGAATCAGCCCCAGCATTTT. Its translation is CASSLTGGLRNQPQHF.

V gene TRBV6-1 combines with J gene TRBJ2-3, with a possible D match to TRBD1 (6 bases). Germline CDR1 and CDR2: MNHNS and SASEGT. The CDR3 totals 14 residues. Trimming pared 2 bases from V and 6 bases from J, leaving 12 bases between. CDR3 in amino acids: CASSEWGHRDTQYF. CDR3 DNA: TGTGCCAGCAGTGAATGGGGACACAGGGATACGCAGTATTTT.

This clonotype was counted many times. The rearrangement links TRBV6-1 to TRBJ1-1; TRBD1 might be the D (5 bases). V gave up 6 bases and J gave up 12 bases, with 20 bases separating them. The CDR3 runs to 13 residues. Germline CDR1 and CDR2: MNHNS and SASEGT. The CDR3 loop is CASSPSGSGKTFF. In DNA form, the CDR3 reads TGTGCCAGCAGCCCATCAGGGTCCGGGAAGACTTTCTTT.

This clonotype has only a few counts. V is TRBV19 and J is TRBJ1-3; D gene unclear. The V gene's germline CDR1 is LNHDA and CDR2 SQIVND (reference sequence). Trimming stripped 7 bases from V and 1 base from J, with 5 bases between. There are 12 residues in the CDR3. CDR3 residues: CASMTSGNTIYF. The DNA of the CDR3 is TGTGCCAGTATGACGTCTGGAAACACCATATATTTT.